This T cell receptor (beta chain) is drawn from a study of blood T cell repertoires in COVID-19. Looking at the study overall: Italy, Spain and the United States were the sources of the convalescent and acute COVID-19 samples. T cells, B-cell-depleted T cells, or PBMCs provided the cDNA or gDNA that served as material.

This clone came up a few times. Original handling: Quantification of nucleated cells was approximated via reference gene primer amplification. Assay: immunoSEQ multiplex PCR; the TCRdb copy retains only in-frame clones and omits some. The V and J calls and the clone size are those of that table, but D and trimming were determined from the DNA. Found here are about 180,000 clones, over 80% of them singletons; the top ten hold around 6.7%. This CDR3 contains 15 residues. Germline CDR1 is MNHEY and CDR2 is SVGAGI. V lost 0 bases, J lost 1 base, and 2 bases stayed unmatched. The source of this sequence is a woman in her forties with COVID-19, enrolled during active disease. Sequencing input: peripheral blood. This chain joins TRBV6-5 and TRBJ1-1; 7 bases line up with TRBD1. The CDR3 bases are TGTGCCAGCAGTTACTCCAAGGGGGCGAACACTGAAGCTTTCTTT. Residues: CASSYSKGANTEAFF.